Below are 28 T cell receptor beta chains sequenced from a single sample in a study of T cell changes during pregnancy in multiple sclerosis. Measured with immunoSEQ multiplex PCR; TCRdb has only the in-frame clones, and not every one. Of about 55,000 clones in the sample, about 90% are singletons; the top ten hold 0.55% to 0.6%. The specimen was CD4+ T cells from peripheral blood mononuclear cells, collected in the first trimester of pregnancy. Every receptor here comes from a female donor with multiple sclerosis, enrolled in a pregnancy study.

Points on this clone: An end of the junction does not agree with germline; a read error may underlie this. The chain combines TRBV7-9 with TRBJ2-7; TRBD1 aligns across 7 bases. CDR3 size: 14 residues. Germline-derived CDR1 and CDR2 are SEHNR and FQNEAQ (reference sequence). CDR3 sequence: CASSSDRTSSEQYF. The DNA of the CDR3 is TGTGCCAGCAGCTCGGACAGGACTTCCTCCGAGCAGTACTTC.

CDR3 nucleotide sequence: TGTGCCAGCAGCTTATGGGCTAGCGGGGGGCAGACCCAGTACTTC. Translated, it gives CASSLWASGGQTQYF. V usage is TRBV11-3 and J usage is TRBJ2-5; 11 bases are a match to TRBD2. Per the germline V gene, CDR1 is SGHNT and CDR2 is YENEEA. The CDR3 covers 15 residues. Germline trimming cut 2 bases from V and 6 bases from J; bases unmatched to any gene: 5.

This clone was counted once. This chain joins TRBV11-3 and TRBJ1-4, with D possibly matching TRBD1 (6 bases). Germline V lookup: CDR1 SGHNT, CDR2 YENEEA. V was shortened by 4 bases and J by 6 bases, with 24 bases between the two germline ends. There are 18 residues in the CDR3. CDR3 loop: CASSYRGLDTGMDEKLFF. CDR3 nucleotide sequence: TGTGCCAGCAGCTACCGAGGACTAGATACAGGGATGGATGAAAAACTGTTTTTT. Combining the CDR3 with reference TRBV11-3 and TRBJ1-4 gives the whole variable domain EAGVVQSPRYKIIEKKQPVAFWCNPISGHNTLYWYLQNLGQGPELLIRYENEEAVDDSQLPKDRFSAERLKGVDSTLKIQPAELGDSAVYLCASSYRGLDTGMDEKLFFGSGTQLSVL.

The genes are TRBV19 and TRBJ1-5, with 7 bases that match TRBD1. In germline, CDR1 is LNHDA, CDR2 SQIVND (reference sequence). Trimming cost V 5 bases and J 3 bases; bases outside gene matches: 7. CDR3 size: 15 residues. CDR3 sequence reads: CASSHTGVFNQPQHF. CDR3 coding DNA: TGTGCCAGTAGTCACACAGGGGTCTTCAATCAGCCCCAGCATTTT.

This chain joins TRBV7-2 and TRBJ1-5, with 7 bases lining up with TRBD1. V dropped 2 bases and J dropped 4; count of bases not matched to a gene: 2. Germline CDR1 reads SGHTA; CDR2 reads FQGNSA. The length of the CDR3 is 14 residues. The CDR3 region is CASSLTTGNQPQHF. CDR3 nucleotides: TGTGCCAGCAGCTTAACGACAGGGAATCAGCCCCAGCATTTT. Based on the CDR3 plus reference TRBV7-2 and TRBJ1-5, the full variable domain is GAGVSQSPSNKVTEKGKDVELRCDPISGHTALYWYRQSLGQGLEFLIYFQGNSAPDKSGLPSDRFSAERTGGSVSTLTIQRTQQEDSAVYLCASSLTTGNQPQHFGDGTRLSIL.

The J gene is TRBJ1-2, the V gene TRBV5-4, with 9 positions matching TRBD1. The length of the CDR3 is 13 residues. V trimming: 6 bases; J trimming: 5 bases; junction bases outside the gene matches: 5. CDR1 and CDR2 from the germline V gene are SGHNT and YYREEE (reference sequence). Written as DNA, the CDR3 is TGTGCCAGCATGATACAGGGGGCATATGGCTACACCTTC. Translating gives CASMIQGAYGYTF.

CDR3 bases: TGTGCCAGCAGCTTTGAAGGACTAGCGGGGCCTTGCTCCTACAATGAGCAGTTCTTC. Translating gives CASSFEGLAGPCSYNEQFF. V is TRBV12-1 and J is TRBJ2-1; TRBD2, the table's D call, was not compared with the DNA. TRBV12-1 is classified as a pseudogene. The CDR3 length is 19 residues.

About this clone: Other DNA sequences within the sample encode an identical CDR3. The chain uses TRBV2 and TRBJ1-2, with D unresolved. CDR3 length: 12 amino acids. The V and J ends lost 8 bases and 2 bases respectively, with 9 bases between them. Germline CDR1 is SNHLY and CDR2 is FYNNEI. For the CDR3, the DNA is TGTGCCAGCGGGAGGTACAACTATGGCTACACCTTC. It yields the protein CASGRYNYGYTF. The full variable domain, completed using reference TRBV2 and TRBJ1-2, is EPEVTQTPSHQVTQMGQEVILRCVPISNHLYFYWYRQILGQKVEFLVSFYNNEISEKSEIFDDQFSVERPDGSNFTLKIRSTKLEDSAMYFCASGRYNYGYTFGSGTRLTVV.

This chain connects TRBV11-3 to TRBJ2-1; 7 bases are a match to TRBD1. The V and J ends lost 2 bases and 6 bases, in that order; junction bases with no gene match: 4. The germline CDR1 and CDR2 sequences are SGHNT and YENEEA. The CDR3 is 14 residues long. The CDR3 is CASSLWSGGNEQFF. The CDR3 DNA is TGTGCCAGCAGCTTATGGTCAGGGGGCAATGAGCAGTTCTTC.

This clone was seen only a few times. This chain joins TRBV6-6 and TRBJ1-1; TRBD1 agrees at 8 bases. J lost 4 bases, V lost 6 bases, and 7 bases had no gene match. CDR3 length: 14 residues. Germline V gene data show CDR1 as MNHNY and CDR2 as SVGAGI (reference sequence). CDR3 amino acids: CASSPGGRGTEAFF. CDR3 nucleotides: TGTGCCAGCAGCCCAGGGGGCCGGGGCACTGAAGCTTTCTTT.

The V call is TRBV27, the J call TRBJ1-3; D perhaps matches TRBD1 (6 bases). The CDR3 is 13 amino acids. Germline V CDR1 and CDR2: MNHEY, SMNVEV (reference sequence). Trimming took off 9 bases at V and 3 bases at J, with 12 bases between the two ends. This chain's CDR3 is CASGGAGGNTIYF. The CDR3 DNA sequence: TGTGCCAGTGGGGGGGCAGGTGGAAACACCATATATTTT.

The genes are TRBV11-1 and TRBJ2-5; 9 nucleotides agree with TRBD2. The germline CDR1 and CDR2 sequences are SGHAT and FQDESV (reference sequence). Trimming at V came to 2 bases and at J to 5 bases, leaving 15 bases not matched to a gene. The CDR3 covers 18 residues. The CDR3 coding sequence is TGTGCCAGCAGCTTACCTATCGGGCGGCGGGAGGGCCGTGAGACCCAGTACTTC. This gives the protein CASSLPIGRREGRETQYF.

A word on this clone: The junction shows a germline mismatch at one end, possibly a read error. The chain combines TRBV7-7 with TRBJ2-3; no reliable D call. This CDR3 contains 13 residues. Looked up from germline, CDR1 is SSHAT and CDR2 is FNYEAQ (reference sequence). The CDR3, as DNA: TGTGCTAGCAGCTTACAACCAGCGGATACGCAGTATTTT. It codes for CASSLQPADTQYF.

The genes are TRBV7-2 and TRBJ1-1; weak D call: TRBD1 (6 bases). The ends were cut back, 5 bases at V and 1 base at J, with 8 bases in the middle. CDR1 is SGHTA and CDR2 is FQGNSA in the germline V gene. The CDR3 runs 13 residues. Written as DNA, the CDR3 is TGTGCCAGCAGCATGGACAGGAACACTGAAGCTTTCTTT. The encoded protein is CASSMDRNTEAFF. Together with reference TRBV7-2 and TRBJ1-1, the CDR3 gives the full variable domain: GAGVSQSPSNKVTEKGKDVELRCDPISGHTALYWYRQSLGQGLEFLIYFQGNSAPDKSGLPSDRFSAERTGGSVSTLTIQRTQQEDSAVYLCASSMDRNTEAFFGQGTRLTVV.

A few counts support this clone. The chain employs TRBV2 and TRBJ1-1; D is uncertain. This CDR3 has 11 amino acids. The V and J ends lost 7 bases and 0 bases respectively, with 3 bases between them. In germline, CDR1 is SNHLY, CDR2 FYNNEI. The CDR3 here is CASIVNTEAFF. The CDR3 DNA is TGTGCCAGCATCGTGAACACTGAAGCTTTCTTT.

The chain has TRBV5-1 and TRBJ2-5, with TRBD2 matching over 15 bases. V shed 0 bases, J shed 2 bases, and the junction held 5 bases outside the gene matches. This CDR3 region has 18 residues. Germline V gives CDR1 SGHRS, CDR2 YFSETQ. CDR3 coding DNA: TGCGCCAGCAGCTTGGGGGGACTAGCGGGAGGTCGACAAGAGACCCAGTACTTC. Residues: CASSLGGLAGGRQETQYF.

CDR3 region: CASSADRGVRGVTQPQHF. CDR3 DNA sequence: TGTGCCAGCAGTGCCGACCGGGGCGTGCGGGGGGTTACTCAGCCCCAGCATTTT. This sequence joins TRBV27 and TRBJ1-5, with D perhaps matching TRBD1 (5 bases). The CDR3 has 18 residues. Germline CDR1 MNHEY, CDR2 SMNVEV (reference sequence). Deletions cut 5 bases from V and 6 bases from J, with 26 bases between.

The chain carries TRBV30 and TRBJ1-4, with TRBD1 matching 7 bases. The CDR3 loop spans 13 amino acids. Germline lookup yields CDR1 GTSNPN and CDR2 SVGIG (reference sequence). Trimming removed 2 bases from V and 8 bases from J; junction bases left unmatched: 5. The CDR3 DNA reads as TGTGCCTGGAGTTGGGGACAGTTGGAAAAACTGTTTTTT. Protein: CAWSWGQLEKLFF.

This sequence joins TRBV23-1 and TRBJ2-7, with 8 positions matching TRBD2. TRBV23-1 belongs to the ORF category, with a function that is uncertain. CDR3 length equals 16 residues. Unmatched junction bases numbered 6, after V lost 2 bases and J lost 0 bases. The CDR3 DNA follows: TGCGCCAGCAGTCAAGGCCTAGCGGGTTACTCCTACGAGCAGTACTTC. It encodes CASSQGLAGYSYEQYF.

This rearrangement joins TRBV7-9 to TRBJ2-5; TRBD2 matches at 7 bases. The ends lost 4 bases at V and 3 bases at J; junction bases unmatched: 5. The CDR3 totals 14 residues. Germline V gives CDR1 SEHNR, CDR2 FQNEAQ (reference sequence). For the CDR3, the DNA is TGTGCCAGCAGCTCCCTCCGGGGGGAAGAGACCCAGTACTTC. Its translation: CASSSLRGEETQYF.

This sequence joins TRBV19 and TRBJ2-2; TRBD2 agrees at 8 bases. The CDR3 is 18 amino acids. The germline V gene encodes CDR1 LNHDA and CDR2 SQIVND (reference sequence). The J segment lost 0 bases and the V segment lost 6 bases, leaving 12 bases of the junction unmatched. The CDR3 protein is CASSNTPQRGTNTGELFF. The CDR3 bases are TGTGCCAGTAGCAATACCCCTCAGCGGGGGACGAACACCGGGGAGCTGTTTTTT.

V and J are TRBV2 and TRBJ1-1; D is perhaps TRBD1 (5 bases). The CDR3 runs 14 residues. Germline loops: CDR1 SNHLY, CDR2 FYNNEI. Trimming removed 7 bases at V and 4 bases at J, with 16 bases between. The CDR3 protein is CASNLGGMGTEAFF. The CDR3 nucleotides read TGTGCCAGCAATCTGGGGGGTATGGGCACTGAAGCTTTCTTT.

This sequence joins TRBV7-9 and TRBJ2-7; a weak D match, TRBD1 (6 bases). V was clipped by 5 bases and J by 4 bases, with 12 bases between them. The CDR3 covers 13 residues. Germline values: CDR1 SEHNR, CDR2 FQNEAQ (reference sequence). CDR3 in amino acids: CASSILGQYEQYF. The DNA for the CDR3 is TGTGCCAGCAGCATACTGGGACAATACGAGCAGTACTTC.

The chain combines TRBV28 with TRBJ1-4; 9 positions agree with TRBD1. Germline V CDR1 and CDR2: MDHEN, SYDVKM. The CDR3 totals 15 residues. Losses at the gene ends were 8 bases for V and 7 bases for J; bases not matched to a gene: 11. The CDR3 nucleotides read TGTGCCAGCTTTCGACAGGGGGTTAGGGGTGAAAAACTGTTTTTT. Amino acids: CASFRQGVRGEKLFF.

The rearrangement links TRBV25-1 to TRBJ2-3; TRBD1 matches at 7 bases. This CDR3 spans 15 amino acids. Trimming took 4 bases from V and 0 from J; bases not matched to a gene: 4. Looked up from germline, CDR1 is MGHDK and CDR2 is SYGVNS. The CDR3 bases are TGTGCCAGCAGTGCAACAGGGGTGAGCACAGATACGCAGTATTTT. This gives the protein CASSATGVSTDTQYF.

V and J are TRBV11-3 and TRBJ1-2, with 7 bases matching TRBD1. This CDR3 comprises 14 residues. V was pared by 1 base and J by 4 bases, with 3 bases of the junction left unmatched. The germline V gene encodes CDR1 SGHNT and CDR2 YENEEA. The CDR3 DNA sequence: TGTGCCAGCAGCTTAGGTGGGACAGCCTATGGCTACACCTTC. Its translation: CASSLGGTAYGYTF.

V and J are TRBV7-9 and TRBJ2-1; TRBD2 matches at 9 bases. Trimming took 3 bases from V and 4 from J; bases not matched to a gene: 1. Germline lookup yields CDR1 SEHNR and CDR2 FQNEAQ (reference sequence). This CDR3 spans 14 amino acids. CDR3 bases: TGTGCCAGCAGCTTGGCGGGGGGGTACAATGAGCAGTTCTTC. Translation gives CASSLAGGYNEQFF.

The rearrangement joins TRBV18 to TRBJ2-2, with 9 bases lining up with TRBD1. V shed 3 bases, J shed 0 bases, and the junction held 2 bases outside the gene matches. The germline V gene has CDR1 KGHSH and CDR2 LQKENI. This CDR3 spans 16 amino acids. The CDR3 protein is CASSPRDRANTGELFF. The CDR3 DNA reads TGTGCCAGCTCACCCCGGGACAGGGCGAACACCGGGGAGCTGTTTTTT.